The sequence of this T cell receptor (beta chain) was determined in a study of Tregs in tolerant kidney transplant recipients. The V end lost 1 base, the J end lost 0 bases, and 10 bases lay between the germline ends. CDR1 and CDR2 from the germline V gene are SEHNR and FQNEAQ (reference sequence). The CDR3 totals 16 residues. Assay used: immunoSEQ multiplex PCR; TCRdb lists only in-frame clones, some missing. The sample consists of roughly 250,000 clones, more than 65% of them appearing once. This chain joins TRBV7-9 and TRBJ1-5; TRBD1 might be the D (5 bases). The receptor comes from a human donor in good health. The sample comprised CD4+ T cells from blood. This chain's CDR3 is CASSLDGGASNQPQHF. CDR3 coding DNA: TGTGCCAGCAGCTTAGATGGGGGAGCTAGCAATCAGCCCCAGCATTTT.